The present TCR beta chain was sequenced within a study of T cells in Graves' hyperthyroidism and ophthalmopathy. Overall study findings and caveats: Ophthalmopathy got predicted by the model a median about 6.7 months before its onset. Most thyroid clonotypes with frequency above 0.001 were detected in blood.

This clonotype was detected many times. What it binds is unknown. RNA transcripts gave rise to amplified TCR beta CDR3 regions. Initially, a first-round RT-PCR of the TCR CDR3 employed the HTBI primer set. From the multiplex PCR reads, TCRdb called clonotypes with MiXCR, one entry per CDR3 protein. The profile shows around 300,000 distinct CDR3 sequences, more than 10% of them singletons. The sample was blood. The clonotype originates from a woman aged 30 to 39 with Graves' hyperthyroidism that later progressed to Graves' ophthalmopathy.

The CDR3 loop reads CASRAAEAYEQYF. The CDR3 DNA is TGTGCCAGCAGGGCAGCGGAGGCCTACGAGCAGTACTTC. This chain uses TRBV27 with TRBJ2-7; TRBD2 might be the D (5 bases). Germline V gene sequence: CDR1 MNHEY, CDR2 SMNVEV (reference sequence). This CDR3 region has 13 residues. Trimming took off 6 bases at V and 2 bases at J, with 11 bases between the two ends.